This T cell receptor (beta chain) was captured in a study of T cell repertoires in cytomegalovirus infection. About the research overall: HLA-B-restricted CMV epitopes that are well studied, plus recently identified HLA-C-restricted ones, were used by the study. Both a matching HLA type and CMV infection were indicated by public TCR beta signatures.

V was pared by 2 bases and J by 8 bases, with 12 bases between. CDR1 is ENHRY and CDR2 is SYGVKD in the germline V gene. CDR3 length: 13 amino acids. TCRdb re-called the reads with MiXCR, one entry per CDR3 protein. The sample records 250,000 to 400,000 distinct CDR3 sequences, 20% to 30% being singletons. For this clonotype: Its antigen is still unknown.

The chain uses TRBV10-3 and TRBJ1-2; possible D gene TRBD1, 5 bases. This sequence was found in a human donor in good health (CMV status not recorded). Some clones in this sample may be carry-over from other donors' samples. Specimen: cultured PBMCs, collected from culture after CMV antigen stimulation. For the CDR3, the DNA is TGTGCCATCAGTGAGCCGGGGAGGGACGGCTACACCTTC. Its protein is CAISEPGRDGYTF.